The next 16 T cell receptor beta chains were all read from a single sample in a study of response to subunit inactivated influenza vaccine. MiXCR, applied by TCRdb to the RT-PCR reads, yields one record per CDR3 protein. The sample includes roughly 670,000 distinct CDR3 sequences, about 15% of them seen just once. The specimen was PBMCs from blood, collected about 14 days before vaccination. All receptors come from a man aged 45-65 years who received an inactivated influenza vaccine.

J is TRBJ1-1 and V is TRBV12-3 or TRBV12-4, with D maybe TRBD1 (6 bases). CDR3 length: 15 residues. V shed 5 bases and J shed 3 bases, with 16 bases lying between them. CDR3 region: CASSPWTAGDTEAFF. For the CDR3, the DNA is TGTGCCAGCAGTCCCTGGACAGCTGGGGACACTGAAGCTTTCTTT.

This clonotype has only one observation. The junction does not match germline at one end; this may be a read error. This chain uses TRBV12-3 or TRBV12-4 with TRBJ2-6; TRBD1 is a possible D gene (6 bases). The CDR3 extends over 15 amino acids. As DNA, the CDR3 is TGTGCCAGCAGTTTTTCAGGGGCTGGGTCCAACGTCCTGACTTTC. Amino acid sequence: CASSFSGAGSNVLTF.

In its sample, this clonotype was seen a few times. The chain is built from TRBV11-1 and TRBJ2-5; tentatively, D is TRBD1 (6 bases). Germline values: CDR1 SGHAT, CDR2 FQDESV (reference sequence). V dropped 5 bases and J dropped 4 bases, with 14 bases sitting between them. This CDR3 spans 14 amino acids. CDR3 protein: CASSLGQLRETQYF. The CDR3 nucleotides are TGTGCCAGCAGCCTAGGACAGCTCCGAGAGACCCAGTACTTC.

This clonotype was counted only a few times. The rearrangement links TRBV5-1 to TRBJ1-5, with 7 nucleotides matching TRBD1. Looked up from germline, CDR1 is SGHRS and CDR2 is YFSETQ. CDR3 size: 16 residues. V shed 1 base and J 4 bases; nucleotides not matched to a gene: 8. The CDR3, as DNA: TGCGCCAGCAGCTTGCAAGCAGGGGGGTCAAATCAGCCCCAGCATTTT. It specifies CASSLQAGGSNQPQHF.

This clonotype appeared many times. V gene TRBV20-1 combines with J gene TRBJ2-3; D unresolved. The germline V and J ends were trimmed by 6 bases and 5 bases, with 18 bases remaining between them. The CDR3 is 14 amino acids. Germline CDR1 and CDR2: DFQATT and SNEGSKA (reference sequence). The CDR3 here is CSAHKPGSGDTQYF. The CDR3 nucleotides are TGCAGTGCCCATAAGCCCGGCAGTGGAGATACGCAGTATTTT.

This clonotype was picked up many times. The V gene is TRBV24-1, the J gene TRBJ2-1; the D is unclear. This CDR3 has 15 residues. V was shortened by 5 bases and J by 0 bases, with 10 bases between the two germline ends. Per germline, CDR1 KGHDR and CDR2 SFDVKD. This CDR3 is CATSAAWSSYNEQFF. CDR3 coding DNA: TGTGCCACCAGTGCAGCGTGGAGCTCCTACAATGAGCAGTTCTTC.

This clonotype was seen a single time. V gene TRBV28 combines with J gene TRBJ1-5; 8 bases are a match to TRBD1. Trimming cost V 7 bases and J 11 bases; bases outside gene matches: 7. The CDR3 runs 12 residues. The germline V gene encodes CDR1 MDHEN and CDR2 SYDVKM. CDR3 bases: TGTGCCAGCACCGTAGGACAGGGATCCCAGCATTTT. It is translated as CASTVGQGSQHF.

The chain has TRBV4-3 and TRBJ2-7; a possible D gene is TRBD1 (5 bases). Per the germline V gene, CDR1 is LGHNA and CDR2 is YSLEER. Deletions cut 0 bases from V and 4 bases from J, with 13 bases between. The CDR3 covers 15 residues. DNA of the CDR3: TGCGCCAGCAGCCAAGATGTTTCAGGGTTATACGAGCAGTACTTC. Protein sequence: CASSQDVSGLYEQYF.

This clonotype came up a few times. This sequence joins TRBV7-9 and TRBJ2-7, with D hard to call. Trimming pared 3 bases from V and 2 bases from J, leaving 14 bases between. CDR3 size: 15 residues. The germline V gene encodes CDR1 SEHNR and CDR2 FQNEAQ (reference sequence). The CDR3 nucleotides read TGTGCCAGCAGCTTCCAAGGGCGAGTCCCCTACGAGCAGTACTTC. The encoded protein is CASSFQGRVPYEQYF. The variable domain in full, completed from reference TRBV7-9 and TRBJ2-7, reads DTGVSQNPRHKITKRGQNVTFRCDPISEHNRLYWYRQTLGQGPEFLTYFQNEAQLEKSRLLSDRFSAERPKGSFSTLEIQRTEQGDSAMYLCASSFQGRVPYEQYFGPGTRLTVT.

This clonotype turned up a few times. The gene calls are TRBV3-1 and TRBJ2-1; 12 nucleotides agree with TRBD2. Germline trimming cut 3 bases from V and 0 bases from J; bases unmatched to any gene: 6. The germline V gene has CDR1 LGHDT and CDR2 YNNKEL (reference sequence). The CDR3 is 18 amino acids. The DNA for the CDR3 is TGTGCCAGCAGCCATTGGACTAGCGGGATGGTCTCCTACAATGAGCAGTTCTTC. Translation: CASSHWTSGMVSYNEQFF.

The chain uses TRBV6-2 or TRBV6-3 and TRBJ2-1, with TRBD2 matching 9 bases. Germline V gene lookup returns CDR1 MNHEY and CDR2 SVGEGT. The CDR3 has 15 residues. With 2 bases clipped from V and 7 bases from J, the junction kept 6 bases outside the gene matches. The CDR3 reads CASSYRAGGRNEQFF. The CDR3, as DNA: TGTGCCAGCAGTTACCGGGCGGGAGGGAGGAATGAGCAGTTCTTC.

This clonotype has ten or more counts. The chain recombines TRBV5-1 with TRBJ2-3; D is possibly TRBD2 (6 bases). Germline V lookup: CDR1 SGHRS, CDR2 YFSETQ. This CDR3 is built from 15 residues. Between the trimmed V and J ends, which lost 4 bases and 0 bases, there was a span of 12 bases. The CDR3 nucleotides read TGCGCCAGCAGCCGGACTACTACTAGCACAGATACGCAGTATTTT. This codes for CASSRTTTSTDTQYF. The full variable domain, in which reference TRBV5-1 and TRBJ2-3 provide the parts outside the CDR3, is KAGVTQTPRYLIKTRGQQVTLSCSPISGHRSVSWYQQTPGQGLQFLFEYFSETQRNKGNFPGRFSGRQFSNSRSEMNVSTLELGDSALYLCASSRTTTSTDTQYFGPGTRLTVL.

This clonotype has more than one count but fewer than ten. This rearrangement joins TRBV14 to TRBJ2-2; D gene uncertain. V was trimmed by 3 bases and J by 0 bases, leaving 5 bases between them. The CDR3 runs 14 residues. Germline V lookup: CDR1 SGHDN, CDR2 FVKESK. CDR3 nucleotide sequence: TGTGCCAGCAGCCACCGCGCGAACACCGGGGAGCTGTTTTTT. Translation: CASSHRANTGELFF.

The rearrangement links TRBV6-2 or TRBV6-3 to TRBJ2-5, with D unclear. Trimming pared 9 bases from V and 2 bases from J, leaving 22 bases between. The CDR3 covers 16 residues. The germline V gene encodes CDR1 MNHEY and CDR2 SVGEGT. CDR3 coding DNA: TGTGCCAGGAGCCCGATCCTACTACGGGCGCAAGAGACCCAGTACTTC. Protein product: CARSPILLRAQETQYF.

DNA of the CDR3: TGTGCCAGCAGCCAATCCGGGGGCGAGCAGTACTTC. Its protein is CASSQSGGEQYF. The V and J genes are TRBV3-1 and TRBJ2-7; D might be TRBD2 (6 bases). Trimming took off 2 bases at V and 6 bases at J, with 8 bases between the two ends. Germline V gene lookup returns CDR1 LGHDT and CDR2 YNNKEL (reference sequence). CDR3 length: 12 amino acids.

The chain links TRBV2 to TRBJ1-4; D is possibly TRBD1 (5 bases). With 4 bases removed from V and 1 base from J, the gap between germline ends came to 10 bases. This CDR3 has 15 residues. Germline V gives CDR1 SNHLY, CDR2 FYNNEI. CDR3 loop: CASSGTGGTNEKLFF. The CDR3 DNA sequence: TGTGCCAGCAGTGGAACGGGGGGAACTAATGAAAAACTGTTTTTT.